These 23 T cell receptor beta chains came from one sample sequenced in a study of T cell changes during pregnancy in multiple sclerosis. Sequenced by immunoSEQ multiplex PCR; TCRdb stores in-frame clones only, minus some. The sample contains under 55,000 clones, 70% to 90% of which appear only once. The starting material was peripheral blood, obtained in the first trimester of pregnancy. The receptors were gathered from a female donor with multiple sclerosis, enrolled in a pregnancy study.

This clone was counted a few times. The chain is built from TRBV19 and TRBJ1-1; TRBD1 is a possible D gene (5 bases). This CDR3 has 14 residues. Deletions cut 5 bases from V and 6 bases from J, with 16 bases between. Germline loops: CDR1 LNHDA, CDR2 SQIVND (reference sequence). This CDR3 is CASSPRDSRSEAFF. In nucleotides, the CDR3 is TGTGCCAGTAGTCCTCGAGACAGTAGATCTGAAGCTTTCTTT.

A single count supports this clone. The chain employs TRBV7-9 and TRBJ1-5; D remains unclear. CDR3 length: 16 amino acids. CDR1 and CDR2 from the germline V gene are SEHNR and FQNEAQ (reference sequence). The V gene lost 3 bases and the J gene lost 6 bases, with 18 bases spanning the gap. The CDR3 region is CASSLSPREPGQPQHF. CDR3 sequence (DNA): TGTGCCAGCAGCTTGTCCCCCCGGGAGCCCGGTCAGCCCCAGCATTTT.

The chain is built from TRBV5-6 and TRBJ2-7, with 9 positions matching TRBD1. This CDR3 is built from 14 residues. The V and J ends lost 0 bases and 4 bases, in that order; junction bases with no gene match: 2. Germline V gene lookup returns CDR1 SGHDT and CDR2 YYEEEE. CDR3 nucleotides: TGTGCCAGCAGCTTGGGGGACAGGGCTTACGAGCAGTACTTC. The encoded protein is CASSLGDRAYEQYF.

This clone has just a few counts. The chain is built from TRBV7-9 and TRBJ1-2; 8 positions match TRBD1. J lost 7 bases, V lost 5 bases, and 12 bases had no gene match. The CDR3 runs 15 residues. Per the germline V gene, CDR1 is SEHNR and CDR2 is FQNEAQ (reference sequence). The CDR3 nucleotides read TGTGCCAGCAGCGTCACCCAGACAGGGGTCCGTGGCTACACCTTC. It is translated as CASSVTQTGVRGYTF.

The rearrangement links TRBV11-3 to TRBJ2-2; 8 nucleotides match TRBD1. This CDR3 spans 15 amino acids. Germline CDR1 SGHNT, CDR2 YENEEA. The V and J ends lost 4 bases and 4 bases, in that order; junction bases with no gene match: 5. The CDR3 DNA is TGTGCCAGCAGCTCTAGCAGGGGGCCCACCGGGGAGCTGTTTTTT. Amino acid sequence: CASSSSRGPTGELFF. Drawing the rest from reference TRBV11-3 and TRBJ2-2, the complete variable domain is EAGVVQSPRYKIIEKKQPVAFWCNPISGHNTLYWYLQNLGQGPELLIRYENEEAVDDSQLPKDRFSAERLKGVDSTLKIQPAELGDSAVYLCASSSSRGPTGELFFGEGSRLTVL.

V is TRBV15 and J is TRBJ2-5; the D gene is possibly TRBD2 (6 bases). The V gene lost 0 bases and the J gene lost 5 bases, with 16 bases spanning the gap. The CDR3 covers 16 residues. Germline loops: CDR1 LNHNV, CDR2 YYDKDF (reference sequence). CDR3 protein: CATSRDLRLDRETQYF. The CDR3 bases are TGTGCCACCAGCAGAGATCTTCGACTAGACCGGGAGACCCAGTACTTC. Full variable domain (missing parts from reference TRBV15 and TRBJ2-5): DAMVIQNPRYQVTQFGKPVTLSCSQTLNHNVMYWYQQKSSQAPKLLFHYYDKDFNNEADTPDNFQSRRPNTSFCFLDIRSPGLGDTAMYLCATSRDLRLDRETQYFGPGTRLLVL.

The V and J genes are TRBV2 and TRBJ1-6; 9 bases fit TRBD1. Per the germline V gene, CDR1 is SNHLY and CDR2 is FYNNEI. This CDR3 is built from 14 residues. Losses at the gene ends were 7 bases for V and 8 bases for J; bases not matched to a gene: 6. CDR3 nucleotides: TGTGCCAGCACTAAGGACAGGGGTGATTCACCCCTCCACTTT. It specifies CASTKDRGDSPLHF.

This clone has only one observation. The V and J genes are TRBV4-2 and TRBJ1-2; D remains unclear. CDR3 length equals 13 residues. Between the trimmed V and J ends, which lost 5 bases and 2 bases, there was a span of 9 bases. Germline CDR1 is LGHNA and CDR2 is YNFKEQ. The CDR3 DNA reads TGTGCCAGCAGCTTCACTTCGAACTATGGCTACACCTTC. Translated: CASSFTSNYGYTF.

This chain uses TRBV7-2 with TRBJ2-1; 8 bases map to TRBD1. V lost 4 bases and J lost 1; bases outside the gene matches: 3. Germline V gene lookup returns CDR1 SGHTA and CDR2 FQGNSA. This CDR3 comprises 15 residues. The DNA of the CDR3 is TGTGCCAGCAGCTACGACAGGGGTTCCTACAATGAGCAGTTCTTC. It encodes CASSYDRGSYNEQFF.

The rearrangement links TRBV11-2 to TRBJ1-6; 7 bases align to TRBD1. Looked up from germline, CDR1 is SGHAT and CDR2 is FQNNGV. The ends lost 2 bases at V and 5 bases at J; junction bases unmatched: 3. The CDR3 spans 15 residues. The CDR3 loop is CASSLQGQNNSPLHF. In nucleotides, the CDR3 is TGTGCCAGCAGCTTACAGGGACAGAATAATTCACCCCTCCACTTT.

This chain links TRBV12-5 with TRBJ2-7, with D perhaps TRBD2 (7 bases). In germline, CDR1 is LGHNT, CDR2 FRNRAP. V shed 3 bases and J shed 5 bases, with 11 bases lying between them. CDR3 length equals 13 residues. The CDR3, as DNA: TGTGCTAGTGGTTTAGGGGGGGCGGACGAGCAGTACTTC. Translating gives CASGLGGADEQYF.

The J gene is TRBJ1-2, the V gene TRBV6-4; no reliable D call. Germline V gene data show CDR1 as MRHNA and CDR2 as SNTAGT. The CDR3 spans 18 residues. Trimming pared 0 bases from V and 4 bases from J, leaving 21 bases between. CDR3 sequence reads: CASSDSIQPLGRFYGYTF. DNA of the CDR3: TGTGCCAGCAGTGACTCGATACAGCCGCTAGGGAGGTTCTATGGCTACACCTTC.

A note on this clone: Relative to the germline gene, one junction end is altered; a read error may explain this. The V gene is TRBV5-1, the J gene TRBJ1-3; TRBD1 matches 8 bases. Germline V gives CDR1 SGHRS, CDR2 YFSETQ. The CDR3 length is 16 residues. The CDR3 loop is CASSEQGVGSGSTIYF. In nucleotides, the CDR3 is TGCGCCAGCAGCGAACAGGGGGTCGGCTCTGGAAGCACCATATATTTT.

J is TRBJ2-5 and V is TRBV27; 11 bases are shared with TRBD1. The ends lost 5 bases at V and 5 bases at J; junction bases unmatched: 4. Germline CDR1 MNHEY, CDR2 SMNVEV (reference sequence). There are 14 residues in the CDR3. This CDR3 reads CASSPGQGVETQYF. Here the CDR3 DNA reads TGTGCCAGCAGTCCGGGACAGGGGGTTGAGACCCAGTACTTC.

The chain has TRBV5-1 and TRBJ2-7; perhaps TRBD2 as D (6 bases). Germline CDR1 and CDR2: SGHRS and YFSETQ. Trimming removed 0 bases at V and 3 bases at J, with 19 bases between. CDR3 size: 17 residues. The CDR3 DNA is TGCGCCAGCAGCTTGGGATGGGGAGGCGGTGGGCTCTACGAGCAGTACTTC. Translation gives CASSLGWGGGGLYEQYF. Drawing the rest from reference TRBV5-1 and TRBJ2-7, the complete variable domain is KAGVTQTPRYLIKTRGQQVTLSCSPISGHRSVSWYQQTPGQGLQFLFEYFSETQRNKGNFPGRFSGRQFSNSRSEMNVSTLELGDSALYLCASSLGWGGGGLYEQYFGPGTRLTVT.

For the CDR3, the DNA is TGCGCCAGCAGCTTGGCCCCGGGACAGCCCTACGAGCAGTACTTC. Residues: CASSLAPGQPYEQYF. The rearrangement uses TRBV5-1 and TRBJ2-7; TRBD1 matches at 7 bases. V lost 0 bases to trimming and J lost 2 bases; unmatched junction nucleotides: 5. Germline V gene data show CDR1 as SGHRS and CDR2 as YFSETQ. CDR3 size: 15 residues.

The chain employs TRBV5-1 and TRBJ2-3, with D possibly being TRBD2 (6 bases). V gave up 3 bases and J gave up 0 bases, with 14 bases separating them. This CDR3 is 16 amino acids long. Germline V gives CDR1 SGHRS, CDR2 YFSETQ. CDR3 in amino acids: CASSWGTAPSTDTQYF. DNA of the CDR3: TGCGCCAGCAGCTGGGGGACTGCCCCTAGCACAGATACGCAGTATTTT.

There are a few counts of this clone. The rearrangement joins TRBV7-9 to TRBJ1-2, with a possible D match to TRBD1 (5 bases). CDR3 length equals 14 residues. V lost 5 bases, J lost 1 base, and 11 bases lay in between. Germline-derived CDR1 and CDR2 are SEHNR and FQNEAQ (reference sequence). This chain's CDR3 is CASSRRQNNYGYTF. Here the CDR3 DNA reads TGTGCCAGCAGCCGCCGACAGAATAACTATGGCTACACCTTC.

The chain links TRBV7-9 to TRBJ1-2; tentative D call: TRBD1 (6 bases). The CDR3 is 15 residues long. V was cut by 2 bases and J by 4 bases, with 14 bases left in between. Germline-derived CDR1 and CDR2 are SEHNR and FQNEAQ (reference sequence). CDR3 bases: TGTGCCAGCAGCTTAAGCGAAGACAGGTTCTATGGCTACACCTTC. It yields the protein CASSLSEDRFYGYTF.

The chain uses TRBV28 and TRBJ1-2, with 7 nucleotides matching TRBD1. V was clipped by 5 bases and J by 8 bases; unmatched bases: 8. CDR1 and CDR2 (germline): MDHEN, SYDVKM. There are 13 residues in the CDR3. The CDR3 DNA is TGTGCCAGCAGTATGGGACAGTTATACGGCTACACCTTC. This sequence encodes CASSMGQLYGYTF.

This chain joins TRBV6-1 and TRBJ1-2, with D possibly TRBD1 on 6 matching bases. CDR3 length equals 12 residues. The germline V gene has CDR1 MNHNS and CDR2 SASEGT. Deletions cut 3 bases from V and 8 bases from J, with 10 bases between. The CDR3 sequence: CASSDSRGGYTF. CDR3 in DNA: TGTGCCAGCAGTGATTCCAGGGGCGGCTACACCTTC.

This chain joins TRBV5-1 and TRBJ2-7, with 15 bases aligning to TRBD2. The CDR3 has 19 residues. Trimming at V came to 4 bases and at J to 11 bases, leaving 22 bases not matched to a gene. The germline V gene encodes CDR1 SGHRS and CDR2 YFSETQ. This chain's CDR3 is CASSPLPGLAGGDPQREYF. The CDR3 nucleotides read TGCGCCAGCAGCCCTCTCCCGGGACTAGCGGGGGGCGATCCTCAGAGGGAGTACTTC.

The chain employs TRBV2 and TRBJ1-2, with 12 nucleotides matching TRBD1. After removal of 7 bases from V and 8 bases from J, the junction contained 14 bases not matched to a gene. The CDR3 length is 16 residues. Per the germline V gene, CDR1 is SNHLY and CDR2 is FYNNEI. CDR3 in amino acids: CASTGRDRGREEGYTF. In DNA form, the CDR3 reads TGTGCCAGCACCGGGAGGGACAGGGGGCGCGAAGAAGGCTACACCTTC.